A single sample is the source of the 10 T cell receptor beta chains below, sequenced in a study of cytomegalovirus exposure and HLA in healthy donors. Libraries were prepared by immunoSEQ multiplex PCR; TCRdb keeps only in-frame clonotypes and omits some of them. The sample holds more than 140,000 clones, roughly 91% seen once. The sample taken for sequencing was PBMCs. Receptors were obtained from a woman in her late teens or twenties in good health and CMV-seropositive.

The chain links TRBV19 to TRBJ2-2; tentatively, D is TRBD1 (6 bases). The germline CDR1 and CDR2 sequences are LNHDA and SQIVND (reference sequence). V was pared by 9 bases and J by 4 bases, with 15 bases between. CDR3 length: 14 amino acids. The CDR3 DNA follows: TGTGCCAGCGGTACCCAGGGGTCCACCGGGGAGCTGTTTTTT. This sequence encodes CASGTQGSTGELFF.

The CDR3 region has the DNA TGTGCCAGGCGGTCGGTGCGGGAGAACACCGGGGAGCTGTTTTTT. Translation: CARRSVRENTGELFF. This chain links TRBV2 with TRBJ2-2; D might be TRBD2 (6 bases). The V end lost 9 bases, the J end lost 1 base, and 15 bases lay between the germline ends. CDR3 length: 15 residues. Germline CDR1 and CDR2: SNHLY and FYNNEI.

The genes are TRBV7-2 and TRBJ1-5; 8 nucleotides agree with TRBD1. Germline CDR1 is SGHTA and CDR2 is FQGNSA. V shed 1 base and J 2 bases; nucleotides not matched to a gene: 7. The CDR3 spans 17 residues. This CDR3 is CASSLGVRGQGNQPQHF. The CDR3 DNA reads as TGTGCCAGCAGCTTAGGGGTCAGGGGACAGGGCAATCAGCCCCAGCATTTT.

This clone was counted only a few times. The V and J genes are TRBV14 and TRBJ1-1; D not certain. The CDR3 is made up of 14 amino acids. Germline-derived CDR1 and CDR2 are SGHDN and FVKESK. Trimming removed 0 bases at V and 4 bases at J, with 9 bases between. DNA of the CDR3: TGTGCCAGCAGCCAAGAGCTGAGCGGCACTGAAGCTTTCTTT. Translated: CASSQELSGTEAFF.

The DNA for the CDR3 is TGTGCCAGCAGTTTAAGTTCGACAGGGTGGGGCGAGCAGTACTTC. Its translation: CASSLSSTGWGEQYF. The chain couples TRBV27 to TRBJ2-7; 7 bases fit TRBD1. With 2 bases clipped from V and 6 bases from J, the junction kept 10 bases outside the gene matches. This CDR3 comprises 15 residues. CDR1 is MNHEY, CDR2 SMNVEV, per germline (reference sequence).

The V call is TRBV5-1, the J call TRBJ2-1; 13 bases are shared with TRBD2. Germline V lookup: CDR1 SGHRS, CDR2 YFSETQ. J was trimmed by 9 bases and V by 0 bases; bases with no gene match: 6. The CDR3 is 16 amino acids. This CDR3 reads CASSLAGTSGIGEQFF. CDR3 nucleotide sequence: TGCGCCAGCAGCTTGGCCGGGACTAGCGGGATTGGTGAGCAGTTCTTC.

The V call is TRBV4-1, the J call TRBJ2-2; 7 bases are shared with TRBD2. Germline V gene lookup returns CDR1 MGHRA and CDR2 YSYEKL. Trimming cost V 1 base and J 3 bases; bases outside gene matches: 5. The CDR3 is 16 residues long. The chain's CDR3 is CASSQGGGSYTGELFF. The CDR3, as DNA: TGCGCCAGCAGCCAAGGCGGCGGGAGTTACACCGGGGAGCTGTTTTTT.

This chain links TRBV5-1 with TRBJ2-1; D gene unclear. Germline assignment: CDR1 SGHRS and CDR2 YFSETQ. The CDR3 length is 17 residues. V lost 2 bases, J lost 4 bases, and 19 bases lay in between. Here the CDR3 reads CASSLNVNRPVYNEQFF. CDR3 nucleotide sequence: TGCGCCAGCAGCTTAAATGTCAACAGACCCGTTTACAATGAGCAGTTCTTC.

The chain combines TRBV11-2 with TRBJ2-7; tentatively, D is TRBD2 (5 bases). Looked up from germline, CDR1 is SGHAT and CDR2 is FQNNGV. This CDR3 has 14 residues. The V and J ends lost 4 bases and 3 bases respectively, with 13 bases between them. This chain's CDR3 is CASSSRRGSYEQYF. The CDR3 DNA is TGTGCCAGCAGCTCCCGACGAGGGAGCTACGAGCAGTACTTC.

The DNA of the CDR3 is TGTGCCATCAGACCCGGGACAGTGATCACCGGGGAGCTGTTTTTT. This codes for CAIRPGTVITGELFF. The V gene is TRBV10-3, the J gene TRBJ2-2; 7 bases line up with TRBD1. This CDR3 comprises 15 residues. J lost 4 bases, V lost 6 bases, and 8 bases had no gene match. CDR1 is ENHRY, CDR2 SYGVKD, per germline.